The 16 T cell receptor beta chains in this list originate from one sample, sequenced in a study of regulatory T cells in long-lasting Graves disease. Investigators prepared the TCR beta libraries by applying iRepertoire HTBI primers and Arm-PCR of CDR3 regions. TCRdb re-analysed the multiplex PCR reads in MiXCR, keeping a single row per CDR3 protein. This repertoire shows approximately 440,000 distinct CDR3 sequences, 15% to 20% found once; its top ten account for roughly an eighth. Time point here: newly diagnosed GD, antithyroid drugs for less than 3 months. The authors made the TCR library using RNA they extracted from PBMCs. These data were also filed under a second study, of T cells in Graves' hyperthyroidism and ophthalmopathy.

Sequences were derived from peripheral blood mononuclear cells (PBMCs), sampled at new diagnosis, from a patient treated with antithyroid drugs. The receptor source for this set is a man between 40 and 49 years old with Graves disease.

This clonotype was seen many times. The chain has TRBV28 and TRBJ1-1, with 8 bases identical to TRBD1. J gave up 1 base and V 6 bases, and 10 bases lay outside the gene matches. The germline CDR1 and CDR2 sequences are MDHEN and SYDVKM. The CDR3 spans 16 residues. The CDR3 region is CASSLGSDRGNTEAFF. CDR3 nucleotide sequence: TGTGCCAGCAGCTTGGGGTCTGACAGGGGGAACACTGAAGCTTTCTTT.

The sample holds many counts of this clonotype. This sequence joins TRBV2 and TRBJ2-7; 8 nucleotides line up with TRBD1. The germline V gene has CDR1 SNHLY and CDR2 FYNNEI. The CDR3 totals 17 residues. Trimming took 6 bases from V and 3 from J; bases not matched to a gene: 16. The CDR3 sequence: CASRGQVARQRFYEQYF. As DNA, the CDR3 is TGTGCCAGCAGGGGACAGGTCGCTAGGCAGCGGTTCTACGAGCAGTACTTC.

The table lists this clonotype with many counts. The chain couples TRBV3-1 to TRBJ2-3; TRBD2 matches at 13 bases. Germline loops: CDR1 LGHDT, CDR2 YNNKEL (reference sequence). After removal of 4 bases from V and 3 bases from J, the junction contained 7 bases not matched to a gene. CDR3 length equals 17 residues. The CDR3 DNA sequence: TGTGCCAGCAGCCTATTTAGGACTAGCGGGAGTACAGATACGCAGTATTTT. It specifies CASSLFRTSGSTDTQYF.

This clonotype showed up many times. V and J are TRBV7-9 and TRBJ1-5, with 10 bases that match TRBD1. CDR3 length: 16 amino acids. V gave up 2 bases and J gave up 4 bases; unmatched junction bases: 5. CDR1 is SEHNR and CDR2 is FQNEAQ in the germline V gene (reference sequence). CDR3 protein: CASSLHRGQGNQPQHF. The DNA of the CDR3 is TGTGCCAGCAGCTTACATAGGGGACAGGGGAATCAGCCCCAGCATTTT.

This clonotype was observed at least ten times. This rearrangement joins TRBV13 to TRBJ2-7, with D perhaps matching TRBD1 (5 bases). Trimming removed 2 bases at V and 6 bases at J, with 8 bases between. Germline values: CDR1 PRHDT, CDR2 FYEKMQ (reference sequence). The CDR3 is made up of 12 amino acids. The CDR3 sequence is CASSLPRGEQYF. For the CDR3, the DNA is TGTGCCAGCAGCTTACCTAGGGGCGAGCAGTACTTC.

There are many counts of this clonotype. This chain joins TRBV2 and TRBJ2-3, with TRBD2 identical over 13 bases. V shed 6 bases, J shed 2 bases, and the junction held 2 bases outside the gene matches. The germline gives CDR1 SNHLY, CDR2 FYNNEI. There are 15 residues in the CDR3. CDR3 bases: TGTGCCAGCAGGGGACTAGCGGGAATCACAGATACGCAGTATTTT. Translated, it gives CASRGLAGITDTQYF.

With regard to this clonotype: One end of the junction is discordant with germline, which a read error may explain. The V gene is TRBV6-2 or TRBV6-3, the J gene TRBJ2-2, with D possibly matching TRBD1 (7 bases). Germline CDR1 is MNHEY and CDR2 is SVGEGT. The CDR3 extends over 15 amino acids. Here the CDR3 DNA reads TGTGCCAGCAGTTACGAGGGGGCAGACACCGGGGGGCTGTTTTTT. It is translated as CASSYEGADTGGLFF.

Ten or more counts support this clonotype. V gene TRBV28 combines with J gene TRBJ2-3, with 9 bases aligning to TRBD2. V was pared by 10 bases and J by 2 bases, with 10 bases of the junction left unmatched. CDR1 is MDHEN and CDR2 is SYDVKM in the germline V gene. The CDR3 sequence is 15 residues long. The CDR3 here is CAILRPGLATDTQYF. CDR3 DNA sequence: TGTGCCATCCTACGCCCGGGACTAGCCACAGATACGCAGTATTTT.

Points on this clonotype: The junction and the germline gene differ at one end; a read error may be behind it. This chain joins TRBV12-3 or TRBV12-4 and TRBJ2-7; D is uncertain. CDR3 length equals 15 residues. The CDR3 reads CAGSLVSRSLHEQYF. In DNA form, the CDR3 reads TGTGCCGGCAGTTTAGTCTCCAGGTCGTTGCACGAGCAGTACTTC.

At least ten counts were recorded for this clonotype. In nucleotides, the CDR3 is TGTGCCAGCAGCTCTGCGGGTGAAGAGACCCAGTACTTC. Amino acid sequence: CASSSAGEETQYF. The chain has TRBV7-3 and TRBJ2-5; D is perhaps TRBD2 (5 bases). The CDR3 length is 13 residues. Germline V CDR1 and CDR2: SGHTA, FQGTGA. V lost 4 bases and J 3 bases, leaving 9 bases between the germline ends.

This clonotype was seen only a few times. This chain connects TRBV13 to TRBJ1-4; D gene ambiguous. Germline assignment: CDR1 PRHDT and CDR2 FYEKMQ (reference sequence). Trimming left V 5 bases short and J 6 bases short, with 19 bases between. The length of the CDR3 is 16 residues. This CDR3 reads CASSQRGVGSYEKLFF. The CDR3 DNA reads TGTGCCAGCAGCCAACGTGGGGTAGGGTCCTATGAAAAACTGTTTTTT.

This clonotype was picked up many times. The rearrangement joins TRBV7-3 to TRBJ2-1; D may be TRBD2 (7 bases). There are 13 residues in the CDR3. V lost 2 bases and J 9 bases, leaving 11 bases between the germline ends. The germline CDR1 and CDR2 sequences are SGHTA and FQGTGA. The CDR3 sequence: CASSLYREGEQFF. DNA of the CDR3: TGTGCCAGCAGCTTATACAGGGAGGGTGAGCAGTTCTTC.

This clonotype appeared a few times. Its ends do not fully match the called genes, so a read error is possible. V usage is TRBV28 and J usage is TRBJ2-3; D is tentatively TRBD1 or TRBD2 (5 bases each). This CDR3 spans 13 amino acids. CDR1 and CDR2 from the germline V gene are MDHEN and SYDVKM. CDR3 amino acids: CACSFGGVDTQYF. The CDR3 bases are TGTGCCTGCAGTTTTGGGGGTGTAGATACGCAGTATTTT.

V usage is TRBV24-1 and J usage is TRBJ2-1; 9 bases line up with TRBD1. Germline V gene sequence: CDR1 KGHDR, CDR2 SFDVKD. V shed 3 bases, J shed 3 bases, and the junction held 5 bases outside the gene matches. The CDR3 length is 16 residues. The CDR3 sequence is CATSDPGGQGYNEQFF. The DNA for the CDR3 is TGTGCCACCAGTGATCCCGGGGGACAGGGCTACAATGAGCAGTTCTTC.

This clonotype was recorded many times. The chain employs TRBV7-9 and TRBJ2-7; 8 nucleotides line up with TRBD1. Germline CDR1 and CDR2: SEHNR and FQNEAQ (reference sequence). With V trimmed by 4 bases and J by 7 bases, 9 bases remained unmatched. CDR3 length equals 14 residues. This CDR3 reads CASSSALQGVEQYF. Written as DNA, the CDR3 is TGTGCCAGCAGCTCAGCGCTACAGGGGGTAGAGCAGTACTTC.

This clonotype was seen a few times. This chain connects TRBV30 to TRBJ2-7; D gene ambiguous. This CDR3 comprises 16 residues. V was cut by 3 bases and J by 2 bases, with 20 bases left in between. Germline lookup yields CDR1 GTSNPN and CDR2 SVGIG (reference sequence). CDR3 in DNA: TGTGCCTGGAGCCCCGGTCGAGGACCGGTCGCCTACGAGCAGTACTTC. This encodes CAWSPGRGPVAYEQYF.